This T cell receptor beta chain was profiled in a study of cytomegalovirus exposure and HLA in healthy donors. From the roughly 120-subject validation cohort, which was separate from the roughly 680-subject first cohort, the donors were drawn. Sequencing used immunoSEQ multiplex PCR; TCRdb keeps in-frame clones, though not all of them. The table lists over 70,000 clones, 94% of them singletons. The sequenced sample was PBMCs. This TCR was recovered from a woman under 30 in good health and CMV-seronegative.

CDR3 sequence: CASSQELVDSYNEQFF. CDR3 coding DNA: TGCGCCAGCAGCCAAGAATTAGTAGACTCCTACAATGAGCAGTTCTTC. This sequence joins TRBV4-3 and TRBJ2-1, with no clear D. V was pared by 0 bases and J by 0 bases, with 9 bases between. The CDR3 runs to 16 residues. CDR1 is LGHNA and CDR2 is YSLEER in the germline V gene.